The 32 T cell receptor beta chains listed next were all sequenced from one sample in a study of regulatory T cells in long-lasting Graves disease. Library construction for TCR beta used iRepertoire HTBI primers and Arm-PCR of CDR3 regions. In TCRdb, the multiplex PCR reads were re-called with MiXCR into one record per CDR3 protein. The sample has 400,000 to 500,000 distinct CDR3 sequences, over 20% seen once. The time point denotes: persistent/refractory GD, antithyroid drugs over 5 years with positive TRAb. Making the TCR library involved RNA that had been extracted from PBMCs. Sample: peripheral blood mononuclear cells (PBMCs), taken when the disease was refractory, from a patient treated with antithyroid drugs. All receptors come from a female donor with Graves disease.

The table lists this clonotype with a few counts. V is TRBV11-2 and J is TRBJ2-2; D may be TRBD1 or TRBD2 (5 bases each). Germline loops: CDR1 SGHAT, CDR2 FQNNGV. This CDR3 spans 16 amino acids. Trimming cost V 4 bases and J 2 bases, with 14 bases left between them. The CDR3 sequence is CASSSQVGVNTGELFF. The CDR3 DNA reads TGTGCCAGCAGCTCCCAGGTGGGGGTCAACACCGGGGAGCTGTTTTTT.

In this sample, this clonotype turned up a few times. The CDR3 loop reads CASSYTYTEAFF. The CDR3 DNA follows: TGTGCCAGTAGTTACACCTACACTGAAGCTTTCTTT. The chain combines TRBV19 with TRBJ1-1; D gene uncertain. V was trimmed by 5 bases and J by 3 bases, leaving 7 bases between them. The CDR3 consists of 12 residues. Germline CDR1 is LNHDA and CDR2 is SQIVND (reference sequence).

This clonotype occurred many times. J is TRBJ1-6 and V is TRBV6-1; no firm D call. The CDR3 is 15 residues long. Germline V gives CDR1 MNHNS, CDR2 SASEGT. The V gene lost 3 bases and the J gene lost 10 bases, with 16 bases spanning the gap. The CDR3 reads CASSDTPASRSPLHF. The CDR3 coding sequence is TGTGCCAGCAGTGATACGCCAGCGTCACGCTCACCCCTCCACTTT.

The genes are TRBV27 and TRBJ1-4, with TRBD1 identical over 9 bases. The germline V gene has CDR1 MNHEY and CDR2 SMNVEV (reference sequence). The CDR3 consists of 14 residues. The V gene end was trimmed by 6 bases and the J gene end by 5 bases; junction bases not matched to a gene: 4. The chain's CDR3 is CASSDGTGNEKLFF. For the CDR3, the DNA is TGTGCCAGCAGCGACGGGACAGGGAATGAAAAACTGTTTTTT.

This clonotype was observed a few times. The gene calls are TRBV2 and TRBJ2-1; 9 bases align to TRBD2. J was trimmed by 0 bases and V by 0 bases; bases with no gene match: 6. CDR3 length: 18 amino acids. Germline V gene lookup returns CDR1 SNHLY and CDR2 FYNNEI. The CDR3 sequence: CASSEALGLASSYNEQFF. The CDR3 DNA sequence: TGTGCCAGCAGTGAAGCGCTGGGACTAGCAAGCTCCTACAATGAGCAGTTCTTC.

This clonotype was recorded many times. The chain carries TRBV28 and TRBJ2-7; 9 positions agree with TRBD1. This CDR3 has 13 residues. Germline trimming cut 6 bases from V and 5 bases from J; bases unmatched to any gene: 5. Germline values: CDR1 MDHEN, CDR2 SYDVKM. As DNA, the CDR3 is TGTGCCAGCAGCCCGGGACAGGGTGACGAGCAGTACTTC. Translated, it gives CASSPGQGDEQYF.

CDR3: CASSEQGPISNQPQHF. DNA of the CDR3: TGTGCCAGCAGTGAACAGGGCCCCATTAGCAATCAGCCCCAGCATTTT. The chain is built from TRBV2 and TRBJ1-5, with D tentatively TRBD1 (5 bases). Germline V lookup: CDR1 SNHLY, CDR2 FYNNEI. With 2 bases removed from V and 0 bases from J, the gap between germline ends came to 11 bases. CDR3 length: 16 residues.

The CDR3 DNA follows: TGCAGTGCTAGAGGGACTAGCGACAATGAGCAGTTCTTC. It encodes CSARGTSDNEQFF. This chain uses TRBV20-1 with TRBJ2-1, with TRBD2 matching 9 bases. CDR3 length equals 13 residues. V gave up 1 base and J gave up 5 bases; unmatched junction bases: 0. In germline, CDR1 is DFQATT, CDR2 SNEGSKA (reference sequence).

The V gene is TRBV4-1, the J gene TRBJ2-7, with 10 bases lining up with TRBD2. With V trimmed by 0 bases and J by 4 bases, 6 bases remained unmatched. This CDR3 has 16 amino acids. CDR1 and CDR2 from the germline V gene are MGHRA and YSYEKL. CDR3 residues: CASSQEFGLADYEQYF. The CDR3 DNA sequence: TGCGCCAGCAGCCAAGAATTTGGACTAGCGGATTACGAGCAGTACTTC.

This chain joins TRBV19 and TRBJ1-2, with D possibly matching TRBD1 (5 bases). This CDR3 is 13 amino acids long. Looked up from germline, CDR1 is LNHDA and CDR2 is SQIVND (reference sequence). Trimming took 5 bases from V and 4 from J, leaving 11 bases between them. CDR3 protein: CASSLTDTYGYTF. The CDR3 nucleotides are TGTGCCAGTAGTCTGACAGATACCTATGGCTACACCTTC.

CDR3 DNA sequence: TGTGCCAGCGGTAGAAGGGGTACTTGGGATGAGCAGTTCTTC. Protein product: CASGRRGTWDEQFF. This chain connects TRBV9 to TRBJ2-1, with D maybe TRBD1 (5 bases). The CDR3 consists of 14 residues. V lost 7 bases and J lost 8, with 19 bases in between. CDR1 SGDLS and CDR2 YYNGEE come from the germline V gene.

This clonotype was seen at least ten times. The chain has TRBV2 and TRBJ1-6, with D possibly being TRBD1 (6 bases). Trimming stripped 3 bases from V and 8 bases from J, with 14 bases between. The CDR3 covers 15 residues. Germline V lookup: CDR1 SNHLY, CDR2 FYNNEI. CDR3 nucleotides: TGTGCCAGCAGTGAGGAGCCACAGGGCGATTCACCCCTCCACTTT. It codes for CASSEEPQGDSPLHF.

This clonotype was counted only a few times. The J gene is TRBJ2-7, the V gene TRBV5-5; 9 bases match TRBD1. Germline CDR1 reads SGHKS; CDR2 reads YYEKEE (reference sequence). V was pared by 4 bases and J by 6 bases, with 11 bases of the junction left unmatched. The CDR3 spans 15 residues. The CDR3 region is CASSPAGTGTVEQYF. Here the CDR3 DNA reads TGTGCCAGCAGCCCGGCCGGGACAGGGACGGTCGAGCAGTACTTC.

The rearrangement joins TRBV7-9 to TRBJ1-2, with TRBD1 matching 9 bases. Germline V lookup: CDR1 SEHNR, CDR2 FQNEAQ (reference sequence). Germline trimming cut 5 bases from V and 2 bases from J; bases unmatched to any gene: 15. There are 18 residues in the CDR3. The CDR3 DNA follows: TGTGCCAGCAGCCCCACAAACCCCCGGGACAGGGAAAACTATGGCTACACCTTC. Translation: CASSPTNPRDRENYGYTF.

About this clonotype itself: A much larger clone differs from this one at a single base, so this may be a read error. This chain joins TRBV4-1 and TRBJ2-5, with a possible D match to TRBD1 (5 bases). The length of the CDR3 is 13 residues. The germline V gene encodes CDR1 MGHRA and CDR2 YSYEKL. CDR3 loop: CAGSQGQGETQYF. CDR3 DNA: TGCGCCGGCAGCCAAGGTCAGGGAGAGACCCAGTACTTC.

V is TRBV13 and J is TRBJ2-7; 8 positions agree with TRBD1. The germline CDR1 and CDR2 sequences are PRHDT and FYEKMQ (reference sequence). V shed 4 bases, J shed 3 bases, and the junction held 8 bases outside the gene matches. The CDR3 has 15 amino acids. CDR3 DNA: TGTGCCAGCAGCTCTAACGACAGGGGCGGCTACGAGCAGTACTTC. Its protein product is CASSSNDRGGYEQYF.

This clonotype was counted between two and nine times. The chain has TRBV20-1 and TRBJ1-1; D remains ambiguous. Germline V gene sequence: CDR1 DFQATT, CDR2 SNEGSKA (reference sequence). Trimming cost V 0 bases and J 5 bases, with 16 bases left between them. The CDR3 contains 15 residues. CDR3 sequence (DNA): TGCAGTGCTAGAGATCAGGCTGGAGGAAGGACTGAAGCTTTCTTT. Its translation: CSARDQAGGRTEAFF.

This clonotype was observed many times. The chain recombines TRBV27 with TRBJ2-7, with TRBD1 matching 8 bases. The V gene's germline CDR1 is MNHEY and CDR2 SMNVEV (reference sequence). V shed 1 base and J 6 bases; nucleotides not matched to a gene: 11. CDR3 length: 16 residues. The CDR3 DNA reads TGTGCCAGCAGTTTATTTTCCCCCGGGACAGGCGGCGAGCAGTACTTC. This encodes CASSLFSPGTGGEQYF.

This clonotype was seen at least ten times. The genes are TRBV11-2 and TRBJ1-2; possibly TRBD1 for D (6 bases). Trimming took 5 bases from V and 5 from J, leaving 12 bases between them. From germline, CDR1 is SGHAT and CDR2 FQNNGV. CDR3 length: 13 amino acids. The CDR3 bases are TGTGCCAGCAGCCTACCACAGGGATATGGCTACACCTTC. The encoded protein is CASSLPQGYGYTF.

Remarks on this clonotype: This sequence may be a read error, since a much larger clone differs from it by one base. The genes are TRBV29-1 and TRBJ1-2; D remains unclear. The germline CDR1 and CDR2 sequences are SQVTM and ANQGSEA. There are 13 residues in the CDR3. CDR3 nucleotides: TGCAGCGTTGAGGGGTTTGCTAACTGTGGCTACACCTTC. Translated, it gives CSVEGFANCGYTF. The full variable domain, its missing parts supplied by reference TRBV29-1 and TRBJ1-2, is SAVISQKPSRDICQRGTSLTIQCQVDSQVTMMFWYRQQPGQSLTLIATANQGSEATYESGFVIDKFPISRPNLTFSTLTVSNMSPEDSSIYLCSVEGFANCGYTFGSGTRLTVV.

This clonotype was detected many times. This sequence joins TRBV12-3 or TRBV12-4 and TRBJ2-2, with D possibly matching TRBD2 (6 bases). The CDR3 loop spans 12 amino acids. The V end was cut by 3 bases, the J end by 7 bases, with 6 bases between. The CDR3 spells CASSFGGGELFF. CDR3 nucleotides: TGTGCCAGCAGTTTCGGGGGCGGGGAGCTGTTTTTT.

This clonotype was counted ten times or more. The chain couples TRBV12-3 or TRBV12-4 to TRBJ2-7; D may be TRBD1 (6 bases). The V gene lost 6 bases and the J gene lost 2 bases, with 17 bases spanning the gap. The CDR3 consists of 15 residues. CDR3 nucleotide sequence: TGTGCCAGCAGCAGCGGACAGTGGTTGGCCTACGAGCAGTACTTC. Protein: CASSSGQWLAYEQYF.

This clonotype came up a few times. The V call is TRBV19, the J call TRBJ2-2; 7 bases fit TRBD2. This CDR3 has 16 amino acids. Germline assignment: CDR1 LNHDA and CDR2 SQIVND (reference sequence). The ends lost 2 bases at V and 1 base at J; junction bases unmatched: 4. CDR3 coding DNA: TGTGCCAGTAGTATATTCCCGGGAGGGAACACCGGGGAGCTGTTTTTT. This sequence encodes CASSIFPGGNTGELFF.

The chain joins TRBV6-1 to TRBJ1-1, with a possible D match to TRBD1 (6 bases). Per the germline V gene, CDR1 is MNHNS and CDR2 is SASEGT. The CDR3 is 18 amino acids. Trimming stripped 5 bases from V and 2 bases from J, with 24 bases between. In DNA form, the CDR3 reads TGTGCCAGCAGTCCCGGGGCCAGGGGTACGTTTCCCAACACTGAAGCTTTCTTT. Residues: CASSPGARGTFPNTEAFF.

This clonotype was seen at least ten times. The chain carries TRBV3-1 and TRBJ2-5; possibly TRBD1 for D (6 bases). This CDR3 region has 13 residues. V lost 4 bases and J 5 bases, leaving 11 bases between the germline ends. Germline loops: CDR1 LGHDT, CDR2 YNNKEL (reference sequence). The CDR3 is CASSPQGRETQYF. The CDR3 DNA reads TGTGCCAGCAGCCCACAGGGAAGGGAGACCCAGTACTTC.

The chain recombines TRBV24-1 with TRBJ2-2; D might be TRBD2 (6 bases). The V gene's germline CDR1 is KGHDR and CDR2 SFDVKD. The length of the CDR3 is 16 residues. V shed 1 base and J shed 6 bases, with 14 bases lying between them. CDR3 region: CATSDLGSGGAGELFF. The CDR3 region has the DNA TGTGCCACCAGTGATTTAGGCAGCGGAGGGGCCGGGGAGCTGTTTTTT.

This clonotype was recorded at least ten times. This chain uses TRBV20-1 with TRBJ1-1, with a tentative D call TRBD1 (5 bases). The length of the CDR3 is 14 residues. CDR1 and CDR2 (germline): DFQATT, SNEGSKA (reference sequence). The V gene lost 6 bases and the J gene lost 1 base, with 15 bases spanning the gap. The CDR3 coding sequence is TGCAGTGCCAAACTGACAGCCACGAACACTGAAGCTTTCTTT. Translated: CSAKLTATNTEAFF.

V is TRBV30 and J is TRBJ2-5; D possibly matches TRBD1 or TRBD2 (5 bases each). V shed 0 bases and J shed 5 bases, with 10 bases lying between them. The CDR3 totals 13 residues. Looked up from germline, CDR1 is GTSNPN and CDR2 is SVGIG (reference sequence). CDR3: CAWSVLGTETQYF. DNA for the CDR3: TGTGCCTGGAGTGTACTAGGGACGGAGACCCAGTACTTC.

In this sample, this clonotype turned up many times. The CDR3 protein is CASSGASNNQETQYF. CDR3 nucleotide sequence: TGTGCCAGCAGTGGCGCCTCGAATAACCAAGAGACCCAGTACTTC. V is TRBV2 and J is TRBJ2-5, with D uncertain. Germline V gene sequence: CDR1 SNHLY, CDR2 FYNNEI. Trimming took 4 bases from V and 0 from J, leaving 12 bases between them. The CDR3 totals 15 residues.

This clonotype was seen ten or more times. The gene calls are TRBV6-2 or TRBV6-3 and TRBJ1-1; TRBD1 is a possible D gene (5 bases). Germline CDR1 MNHEY, CDR2 SVGEGT. Trimming took 0 bases from V and 1 from J, leaving 9 bases between them. This CDR3 has 15 amino acids. The CDR3 here is CASSYSRGANTEAFF. CDR3 in DNA: TGTGCCAGCAGTTACTCGAGAGGGGCGAACACTGAAGCTTTCTTT.

The V call is TRBV5-5, the J call TRBJ1-3; D remains ambiguous. CDR3 length equals 16 residues. Germline V gene lookup returns CDR1 SGHKS and CDR2 YYEKEE (reference sequence). V was cut by 1 base and J by 0 bases, with 11 bases left in between. CDR3 bases: TGTGCCAGCAGCTTGTCATCCCGGGACTCTGGAAACACCATATATTTT. It specifies CASSLSSRDSGNTIYF.

This chain joins TRBV5-1 and TRBJ2-2; a weak D match, TRBD2 (5 bases). V gave up 4 bases and J gave up 1 base, with 14 bases separating them. The CDR3 consists of 16 residues. Germline V CDR1 and CDR2: SGHRS, YFSETQ. CDR3 residues: CASSRQRRENTGELFF. The CDR3 DNA sequence: TGCGCCAGCAGCCGCCAAAGACGGGAGAACACCGGGGAGCTGTTTTTT.